The clone carrying this T cell receptor beta chain was seen ten or more times. This specimen belongs to a study of regulatory T cells in long-lasting Graves disease. The sample's time point: newly diagnosed GD, antithyroid drugs for less than 3 months. PBMCs were the source of the RNA used for TCR sequencing. Arm-PCR of CDR3 regions and iRepertoire HTBI primers were the basis on which TCR beta libraries were built. Each CDR3 protein is one row after TCRdb ran MiXCR on the multiplex PCR reads. The repertoire holds some 600,000 distinct CDR3 sequences, 15% to 20% seen once, with approximately 12% in the top ten. Trimming at V came to 4 bases and at J to 5 bases, leaving 8 bases not matched to a gene. The germline V gene has CDR1 SEHNR and CDR2 FQNEAQ (reference sequence). This CDR3 region has 15 residues. The same data also went into a second study, on T cells in Graves' hyperthyroidism and ophthalmopathy.

This receptor was taken from a man between 18 and 29 years old with Graves disease. This specimen consisted of peripheral blood mononuclear cells (PBMCs), obtained at new diagnosis, from a patient treated with antithyroid drugs. The V and J genes are TRBV7-9 and TRBJ2-7, with 10 bases fitting TRBD1. The CDR3 region is CASSSGQGEWDEQYF. The CDR3 nucleotides read TGTGCCAGCAGCTCTGGACAGGGGGAATGGGACGAGCAGTACTTC. The variable domain in full, with the rest retrieved from reference TRBV7-9 and TRBJ2-7, is DTGVSQNPRHKITKRGQNVTFRCDPISEHNRLYWYRQTLGQGPEFLTYFQNEAQLEKSRLLSDRFSAERPKGSFSTLEIQRTEQGDSAMYLCASSSGQGEWDEQYFGPGTRLTVT.